The TCR beta chain described here comes from a study of blood T cells in healthy people across ages. Primed by a sample-barcoded 5' primer and a J-beta primer mix, a second PCR proceeded for about 6 to 11 cycles. In TCRdb, the 5' RACE reads were re-called with MiXCR into one record per CDR3 protein. The table has roughly 500,000 distinct CDR3 sequences, 27% seen once; the top ten hold around 20%. Looked up from germline, CDR1 is SGHRS and CDR2 is YFSETQ. The trim removed 4 bases at V and 5 bases at J, leaving 4 bases unmatched. This CDR3 comprises 14 residues. V is TRBV5-1 and J is TRBJ1-4; 8 nucleotides agree with TRBD1. The TCR sequence derives from a woman between 65 and 79 years old in good health. Input material: blood. CDR3 loop: CASSTWTGNEKLFF. In nucleotides, the CDR3 is TGCGCCAGCAGCACCTGGACAGGGAATGAAAAACTGTTTTTT.